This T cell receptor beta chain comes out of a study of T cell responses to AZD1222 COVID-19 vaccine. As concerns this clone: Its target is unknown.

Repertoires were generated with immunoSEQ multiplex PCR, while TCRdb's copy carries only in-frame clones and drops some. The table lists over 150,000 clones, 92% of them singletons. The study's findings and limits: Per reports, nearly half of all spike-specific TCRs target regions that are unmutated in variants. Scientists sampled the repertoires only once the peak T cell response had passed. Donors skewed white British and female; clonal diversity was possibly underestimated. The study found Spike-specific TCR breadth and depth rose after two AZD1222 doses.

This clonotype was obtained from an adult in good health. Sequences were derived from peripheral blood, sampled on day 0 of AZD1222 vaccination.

CDR3 amino acids: CASSPPWAGSEETQYF. CDR3 nucleotides: TGTGCCAGCTCACCACCTTGGGCCGGGTCCGAAGAGACCCAGTACTTC. The J gene is TRBJ2-5, the V gene TRBV18; D not certain. This CDR3 region has 16 residues. Trimming removed 0 bases from V and 3 bases from J, with 14 bases in between. CDR1 and CDR2 from the germline V gene are KGHSH and LQKENI.